This entry lists 13 T cell receptor beta chains sequenced from one sample in a study of blood T cells in healthy people across ages. For the second PCR, which ran for about 6 to 11 cycles, a sample-barcoded 5' primer and a J-beta primer mix were used. TCRdb fed the 5' RACE reads into MiXCR, producing one record per CDR3 protein. Of about 1 million distinct CDR3 sequences listed, 40% to 50% are singletons. The specimen sequenced was blood. These TCRs come from a woman aged 60-75 years in good health.

This chain joins TRBV29-1 and TRBJ1-2; D may be TRBD1 (6 bases). CDR1 SQVTM and CDR2 ANQGSEA come from the germline V gene. The V end lost 5 bases, the J end lost 7 bases, and 17 bases lay between the germline ends. The CDR3 is made up of 13 amino acids. CDR3 coding DNA: TGCAGCGTTAATGCAGGGGCGATGAGTGGCTACACCTTC. As protein: CSVNAGAMSGYTF.

CDR3 protein: CSAPTGGGYTF. In nucleotides, the CDR3 is TGCAGTGCACCGACAGGAGGAGGCTACACCTTC. The chain recombines TRBV20-1 with TRBJ1-2; D is possibly TRBD1 (6 bases). Between the trimmed V and J ends, which lost 6 bases and 8 bases, there was a span of 13 bases. The CDR3 length is 11 residues. The germline V gene has CDR1 DFQATT and CDR2 SNEGSKA (reference sequence).

The sample holds a few counts of this clonotype. This chain joins TRBV10-2 and TRBJ2-7; 8 bases line up with TRBD1. The ends lost 4 bases at V and 3 bases at J; junction bases unmatched: 8. The CDR3 consists of 15 residues. Germline V gene lookup returns CDR1 WSHSY and CDR2 SAAADI. DNA for the CDR3: TGCGCCAGCAGTGGTGGGCTGGACAGGGACTACGAGCAGTACTTC. Translation: CASSGGLDRDYEQYF.

V gene TRBV3-1 combines with J gene TRBJ1-2; no clear D. Germline V gene sequence: CDR1 LGHDT, CDR2 YNNKEL (reference sequence). The CDR3 loop spans 15 amino acids. V dropped 5 bases and J dropped 4 bases, with 17 bases sitting between them. In DNA form, the CDR3 reads TGTGCCAGCAGCGAAAAGACTTATACAACCTATGGCTACACCTTC. This sequence encodes CASSEKTYTTYGYTF.

This chain uses TRBV20-1 with TRBJ2-1; D not resolved. Germline V gene sequence: CDR1 DFQATT, CDR2 SNEGSKA (reference sequence). This CDR3 has 14 residues. V was clipped by 0 bases and J by 5 bases, with 11 bases between them. The CDR3 reads CSARDPARDNEQFF. CDR3 DNA: TGCAGTGCTAGAGATCCGGCCCGAGACAATGAGCAGTTCTTC.

This clonotype was detected only a few times. This chain uses TRBV12-3 or TRBV12-4 with TRBJ2-1, with 10 bases identical to TRBD2. Trimming took 7 bases from V and 9 from J; bases not matched to a gene: 12. The CDR3 runs 15 residues. CDR3: CASNSLGLAWSEQFF. The CDR3 nucleotides read TGTGCCAGCAATTCATTGGGACTAGCGTGGAGTGAGCAGTTCTTC.

This clonotype appeared once. V usage is TRBV18 and J usage is TRBJ1-4; 9 bases are a match to TRBD1. The CDR3 covers 15 residues. Germline CDR1 is KGHSH and CDR2 is LQKENI. V trimming: 1 base; J trimming: 8 bases; junction bases outside the gene matches: 5. This chain's CDR3 is CASSPRGTGYEKLFF. In DNA form, the CDR3 reads TGTGCCAGCTCACCACGGGGGACAGGGTACGAAAAACTGTTTTTT.

The chain uses TRBV7-9 and TRBJ2-1, with D hard to call. This CDR3 region has 12 residues. Germline V CDR1 and CDR2: SEHNR, FQNEAQ (reference sequence). V was cut by 5 bases and J by 8 bases, with 10 bases left in between. The CDR3 protein is CASSIHGYEQFF. CDR3 DNA sequence: TGTGCCAGCAGCATCCACGGGTATGAGCAGTTCTTC.

CDR3 sequence: CSARFATGPSPSYEQYF. The CDR3 DNA is TGCAGTGCTAGATTCGCCACTGGGCCCTCGCCCTCCTACGAGCAGTACTTC. V usage is TRBV20-1 and J usage is TRBJ2-7; D not resolved. This CDR3 contains 17 residues. Germline CDR1 DFQATT, CDR2 SNEGSKA (reference sequence). V was shortened by 2 bases and J by 0 bases, with 20 bases between the two germline ends.

This clonotype showed up just a few times. The gene calls are TRBV18 and TRBJ1-2, with D unresolved. The CDR3 sequence is 11 residues long. V lost 2 bases to trimming and J lost 6 bases, with 4 bases between them. Germline loops: CDR1 KGHSH, CDR2 LQKENI. Here the CDR3 reads CASSPGHGYTF. In DNA form, the CDR3 reads TGTGCCAGCTCACCAGGGCATGGCTACACCTTC.

This chain uses TRBV10-3 with TRBJ1-1; no firm D call. Germline CDR1 and CDR2: ENHRY and SYGVKD. The CDR3 contains 13 residues. Trimming cost V 3 bases and J 7 bases, with 12 bases left between them. The CDR3 coding sequence is TGTGCCATCAGTGACTACCCGGGCGATGAAGCTTTCTTT. Protein sequence: CAISDYPGDEAFF.

In its sample, this clonotype was seen a few times. The chain carries TRBV3-1 and TRBJ2-3; 13 bases map to TRBD2. The V gene's germline CDR1 is LGHDT and CDR2 YNNKEL (reference sequence). The CDR3 has 16 amino acids. The junction had 3 bases not matched to a gene; V was cut back by 1 base and J by 5 bases. The CDR3 region is CASSQVTSGRRDTQYF. CDR3 in DNA: TGTGCCAGCAGCCAAGTGACTAGCGGGAGGAGAGATACGCAGTATTTT.

V gene TRBV20-1 combines with J gene TRBJ1-5; D perhaps matches TRBD1 (5 bases). The CDR3 totals 13 residues. With 4 bases removed from V and 0 bases from J, the gap between germline ends came to 7 bases. From germline, CDR1 is DFQATT and CDR2 SNEGSKA (reference sequence). DNA for the CDR3: TGCAGTGCTAACGGGGGTAGCAATCAGCCCCAGCATTTT. Translating it yields CSANGGSNQPQHF.